The rows below give T cell receptor beta chains drawn from one sample of a study of blood T cell repertoires in COVID-19. The method was immunoSEQ multiplex PCR; TCRdb's version includes in-frame clones alone and lacks a portion of them. The data hold 150,000 to 250,000 clones, with about 86% observed a single time. The sequenced sample was PBMCs or T cells enriched from blood (not recorded which). These receptors all stem from a middle-aged man who had recovered from COVID-19. Both conserved end residues are part of each CDR3. A D gene is named only where the DNA matches it firmly. Expanded clones get a size class; other rows say once, few or many, or leave the size out.

>-|TRBJ1-5|TRBV7-2|few
CASSPSTNQPQHF
TGTGCCAGCAGCCCTTCTACCAATCAGCCCCAGCATTTT
>-|TRBJ2-3|TRBV11-2|-
CASSSSTDTQYF
TGTGCCAGCAGCTCCAGTACAGATACGCAGTATTTT
>-|TRBJ2-1|TRBV3-1/TRBV3-2|-
CASSQDSGTGQFF
TGTGCCAGCAGCCAAGATTCAGGAACTGGGCAGTTCTTC
>TRBD1|TRBJ2-2|TRBV15|few
CATSRVLTGSSTGELFF
TGTGCCACCAGCAGAGTTTTGACAGGGTCTAGTACCGGGGAGCTGTTTTTT
>-|TRBJ2-3|TRBV7-8|-
CASSLVARGDTQYF
TGTGCCAGCAGCTTAGTAGCCCGGGGAGATACGCAGTATTTT
>TRBD2|TRBJ2-1|TRBV19|-
CASSIGTGLAGEQFF
TGTGCCAGTAGTATAGGAACGGGACTAGCTGGGGAGCAGTTCTTC
>-|TRBJ2-3|TRBV11-2|once
CASSSSRGSPQYF
TGTGCCAGCAGCTCCAGTAGGGGGTCGCCGCAGTATTTT
>TRBD1|TRBJ2-1|TRBV4-3|-
CASSRTLDRGTDNEQFF
TGCGCCAGCAGCCGCACATTGGACAGGGGCACGGACAATGAGCAGTTCTTC
>TRBD1|TRBJ1-2|TRBV5-1|-
CASSLDRGYYGYTF
TGCGCCAGCAGCTTGGACAGGGGTTACTATGGCTACACCTTC
>TRBD2|TRBJ2-3|TRBV30|once
CAWGPGTRGGTDTQYF
TGTGCCTGGGGCCCCGGGACTAGGGGTGGCACAGATACGCAGTATTTT
>TRBD1|TRBJ2-1|TRBV10-3|-
CASRPGQGYNEQFF
TGTGCCAGCAGGCCGGGACAGGGCTACAATGAGCAGTTCTTC
>TRBD1|TRBJ2-3|TRBV6-4|-
CASSRQGGGADTQYF
TGTGCCAGCAGTAGACAGGGTGGAGGCGCAGATACGCAGTATTTT
>-|TRBJ1-3|TRBV2|-
CASSEGRAKSGNTIYF
TGTGCCAGCAGTGAAGGGAGAGCCAAGTCTGGAAACACCATATATTTT
>-|TRBJ1-5|TRBV6-6|-
CASSYHQQPQHF
TGTGCCAGCAGTTACCATCAACAGCCCCAGCATTTT
>-|TRBJ1-2|TRBV6-5|once
CASREGDYGYTF
TGTGCCAGCCGGGAGGGGGACTATGGCTACACCTTC
>TRBD1|TRBJ2-3|TRBV10-3|-
CAISEPGQGSTDTQYF
TGTGCCATCAGTGAACCGGGACAGGGTAGCACAGATACGCAGTATTTT
>TRBD1|TRBJ1-2|TRBV4-1|few
CASSQVHPGQGTTPYGYTF
TGCGCCAGCAGCCAAGTGCATCCGGGACAGGGGACCACACCCTATGGCTACACCTTC
>TRBD1|TRBJ2-7|TRBV9|-
CASSVEGQGAGEQYF
TGTGCCAGCAGCGTAGAGGGACAGGGTGCAGGCGAGCAGTACTTC
>-|TRBJ1-5|TRBV7-2|-
CASSSAGVYSNQPQHF
TGTGCCAGCAGCTCGGCGGGAGTTTATAGCAATCAGCCCCAGCATTTT
>-|TRBJ2-7|TRBV6-5|-
CASNSYEQYF
TGTGCCAGCAACTCTTACGAGCAGTACTTC
>-|TRBJ2-7|TRBV11-3|-
CASSLGPGRVEQYF
TGTGCCAGCAGCTTAGGCCCCGGCAGGGTCGAGCAGTACTTC
>-|TRBJ1-2|TRBV19|-
CASSIANTGNGYTF
TGTGCCAGTAGTATTGCGAACACAGGGAATGGCTACACCTTC
>-|TRBJ2-5|TRBV5-1|-
CASSTGQEETQYF
TGCGCCAGCAGTACAGGGCAGGAGGAGACCCAGTACTTC
>TRBD2|TRBJ2-3|TRBV30|-
CAWSEGLSSSTDTQYF
TGTGCCTGGAGTGAGGGACTATCTTCTAGCACAGATACGCAGTATTTT
>TRBD2|TRBJ2-1|TRBV5-1|-
CATSGGPWDEQFF
TGCGCCACTAGCGGGGGCCCCTGGGATGAGCAGTTCTTC
>-|TRBJ1-3|TRBV19|-
CASSTTVGSGNTIYF
TGTGCCAGTAGTACCACGGTTGGCTCTGGAAACACCATATATTTT
>-|TRBJ2-1|TRBV24-1|-
CATSEANEQFF
TGTGCCACCAGTGAGGCCAATGAGCAGTTCTTC
>TRBD1|TRBJ1-2|TRBV6-5|-
CASRTDLGGGGYTF
TGTGCCAGCAGGACCGATCTAGGGGGCGGCGGCTACACCTTC
>-|TRBJ2-7|TRBV5-1|-
CASSLFRPGSSYEQYF
TGCGCCAGCAGCTTGTTTAGACCCGGGAGCTCCTACGAGCAGTACTTC
>-|TRBJ1-1|TRBV3-1/TRBV3-2|-
CASSPGSRADTEAFF
TGTGCCAGCAGCCCAGGATCCAGGGCTGACACTGAAGCTTTCTTT
>-|TRBJ2-3|TRBV2|-
CASRRQTHTDTQYF
TGTGCCAGCAGAAGACAGACCCACACAGATACGCAGTATTTT
>-|TRBJ1-2|TRBV5-1|-
CASSLAQAMDGYTF
TGCGCCAGCAGCTTGGCGCAGGCAATGGATGGCTACACCTTC
>TRBD2|TRBJ2-1|TRBV5-4|-
CASSIGGGPYNEQFF
TGTGCCAGCAGCATCGGGGGGGGGCCCTACAATGAGCAGTTCTTC